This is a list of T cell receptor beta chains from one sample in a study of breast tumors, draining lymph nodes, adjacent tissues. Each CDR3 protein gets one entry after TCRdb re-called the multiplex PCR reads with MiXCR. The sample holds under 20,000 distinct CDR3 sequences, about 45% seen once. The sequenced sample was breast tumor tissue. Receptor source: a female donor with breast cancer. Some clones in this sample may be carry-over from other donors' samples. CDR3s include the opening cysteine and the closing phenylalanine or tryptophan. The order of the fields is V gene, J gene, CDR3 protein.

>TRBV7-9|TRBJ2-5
CASSGGGGQETQYF
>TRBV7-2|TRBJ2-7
CASSFGGTGYEQYF
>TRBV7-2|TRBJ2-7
CASSLARGEQYF
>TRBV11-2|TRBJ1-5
CASSLTENQPQHF
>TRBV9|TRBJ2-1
CASSVSLAGGEQFF
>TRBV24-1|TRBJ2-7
CATSGLLAGGLSRYEQYF
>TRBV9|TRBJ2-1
CASSPGEGHPYNEQFF
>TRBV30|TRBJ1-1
CAWDGGPWGTEAFF
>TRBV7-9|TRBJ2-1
CASRGQWNEQFF
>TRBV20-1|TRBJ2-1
CSVSGPNEQFF
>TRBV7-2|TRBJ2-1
CASSLAGLAGVYNEQFF
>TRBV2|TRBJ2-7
CASSANRDLISGQYF
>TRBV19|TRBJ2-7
CASSSGQVEQYF
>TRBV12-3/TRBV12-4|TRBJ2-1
CASSLGAGQGSYNEQFF
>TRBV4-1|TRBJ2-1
CASSPGTSGSGDEQFF